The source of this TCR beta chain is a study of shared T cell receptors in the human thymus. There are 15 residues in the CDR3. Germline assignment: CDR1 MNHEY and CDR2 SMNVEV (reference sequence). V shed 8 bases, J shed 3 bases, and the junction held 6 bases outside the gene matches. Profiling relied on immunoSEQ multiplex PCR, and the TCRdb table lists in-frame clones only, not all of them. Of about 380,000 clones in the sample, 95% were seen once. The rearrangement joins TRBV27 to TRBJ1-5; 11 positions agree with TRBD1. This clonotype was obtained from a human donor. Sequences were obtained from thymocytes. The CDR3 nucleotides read TGTGCCAGCGGCCGGGACAGGGGGAACAATCAGCCCCAGCATTTT. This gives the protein CASGRDRGNNQPQHF.